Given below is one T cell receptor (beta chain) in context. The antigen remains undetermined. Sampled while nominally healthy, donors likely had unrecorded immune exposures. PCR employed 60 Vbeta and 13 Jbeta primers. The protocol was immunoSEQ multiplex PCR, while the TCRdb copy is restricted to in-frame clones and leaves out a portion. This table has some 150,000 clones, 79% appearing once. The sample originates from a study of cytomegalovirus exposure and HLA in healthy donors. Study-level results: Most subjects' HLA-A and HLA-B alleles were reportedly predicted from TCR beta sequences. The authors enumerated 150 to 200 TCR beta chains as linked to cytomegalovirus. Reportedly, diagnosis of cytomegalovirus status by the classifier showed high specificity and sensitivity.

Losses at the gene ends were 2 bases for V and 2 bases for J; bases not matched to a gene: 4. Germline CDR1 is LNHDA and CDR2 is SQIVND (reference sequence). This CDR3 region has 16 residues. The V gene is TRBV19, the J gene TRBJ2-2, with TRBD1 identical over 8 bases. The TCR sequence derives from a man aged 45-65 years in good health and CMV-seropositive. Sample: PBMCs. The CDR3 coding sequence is TGTGCCAGTAGTATATGGCAGGGGGCAAACACCGGGGAGCTGTTTTTT. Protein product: CASSIWQGANTGELFF. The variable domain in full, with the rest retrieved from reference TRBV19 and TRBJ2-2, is DGGITQSPKYLFRKEGQNVTLSCEQNLNHDAMYWYRQDPGQGLRLIYYSQIVNDFQKGDIAEGYSVSREKKESFPLTVTSAQKNPTAFYLCASSIWQGANTGELFFGEGSRLTVL.